The 25 T cell receptor beta chains presented below share a single source sample, sequenced in a study of OX40 agonist ivuxolimab in advanced cancers. Library method: the immunoSEQ multiplex PCR assay. In TCRdb, the immuneACCESS table is reduced to in-frame sequences with V and J assigned. These tables do not hold every clone; where another copy was compared, an unresolved V gene accounts for under half, and the others remain unexplained. The sample contains tens of thousands of clones, 70% to 90% of them found a single time. The ten top clones hold more than 0.3% of the sample. The sequencing here drew on CD4+ or CD8+ T cells sorted from blood, taken in a trial of the OX40 agonist ivuxolimab. Source of these receptors: an adult with an advanced solid tumor such as melanoma, head and neck, liver or kidney cancer.

This chain connects TRBV29-1 to TRBJ1-1; a possible D gene is TRBD1 (6 bases). The germline V gene has CDR1 SQVTM and CDR2 ANQGSEA. The ends were cut back, 1 base at V and 5 bases at J, with 8 bases in the middle. CDR3 size: 12 residues. The CDR3 coding sequence is TGCAGCGTTGAAGCAGGGGAGACTGAAGCTTTCTTT. Translated, it gives CSVEAGETEAFF.

V usage is TRBV30 and J usage is TRBJ1-1; D gene ambiguous. Between the trimmed V and J ends, which lost 3 bases and 3 bases, there was a span of 5 bases. This CDR3 comprises 11 residues. Looked up from germline, CDR1 is GTSNPN and CDR2 is SVGIG (reference sequence). The CDR3 protein is CAWSWDTEAFF. CDR3 coding DNA: TGTGCCTGGAGCTGGGACACTGAAGCTTTCTTT.

The chain couples TRBV5-1 to TRBJ2-2, with TRBD2 identical over 7 bases. This CDR3 is built from 15 residues. With V trimmed by 0 bases and J by 2 bases, 1 base remained unmatched. Germline-derived CDR1 and CDR2 are SGHRS and YFSETQ. As DNA, the CDR3 is TGCGCCAGCAGCTTGGCTAGCGGCAACACCGGGGAGCTGTTTTTT. As protein: CASSLASGNTGELFF.

V and J are TRBV15 and TRBJ1-1, with a possible D match to TRBD1 (5 bases). Germline CDR1 is LNHNV and CDR2 is YYDKDF (reference sequence). CDR3 length: 17 amino acids. Trimming pared 1 base from V and 1 base from J, leaving 16 bases between. Here the CDR3 reads CATSRGGRGQGNTEAFF. CDR3 DNA sequence: TGTGCCACCAGCAGAGGCGGCCGCGGACAAGGGAACACTGAAGCTTTCTTT.

The J gene is TRBJ1-1, the V gene TRBV18; D is uncertain. This CDR3 has 12 residues. CDR1 and CDR2 from the germline V gene are KGHSH and LQKENI. V was pared by 2 bases and J by 6 bases, with 7 bases between. DNA for the CDR3: TGTGCCAGCTCACCAGCCGGGGCTGAAGCTTTCTTT. Protein sequence: CASSPAGAEAFF.

This chain links TRBV10-3 with TRBJ1-1; no clear D. The CDR3 runs 13 residues. The germline V and J ends were trimmed by 3 bases and 1 base, with 6 bases remaining between them. Germline V gene sequence: CDR1 ENHRY, CDR2 SYGVKD. Here the CDR3 reads CAISDVANTEAFF. The CDR3 region has the DNA TGTGCCATCAGTGACGTGGCGAACACTGAAGCTTTCTTT.

Concerning this clone itself: At one end the junction does not follow the germline gene, possibly because of a read error. The chain's CDR3 is CASTEPRALGTEAFF. CDR3 in DNA: TGCGCCAGCACTGAGCCGAGGGCGTTGGGCACTGAAGCTTTCTTT. The gene calls are TRBV10-2 and TRBJ1-1, with unresolved D. This CDR3 has 15 residues. Germline V CDR1 and CDR2: WSHSY, SAAADI.

The rearrangement joins TRBV7-9 to TRBJ1-2, with a tentative D call TRBD1 (6 bases). Trimming took off 3 bases at V and 7 bases at J, with 18 bases between the two ends. Germline CDR1 reads SEHNR; CDR2 reads FQNEAQ (reference sequence). CDR3 size: 15 residues. CDR3 residues: CASSFFGGPLSGYTF. CDR3 bases: TGTGCCAGCAGCTTCTTCGGGGGCCCGCTGAGTGGCTACACCTTC.

The chain combines TRBV5-1 with TRBJ2-1; D not resolved. In germline, CDR1 is SGHRS, CDR2 YFSETQ. V was clipped by 5 bases and J by 7 bases, with 7 bases between them. There are 11 residues in the CDR3. The CDR3 DNA reads TGCGCCAGCAGAGTAGCTAATGAGCAGTTCTTC. It is translated as CASRVANEQFF.

This clone was counted only a few times. The gene calls are TRBV7-9 and TRBJ1-5, with D uncertain. Germline CDR1 reads SEHNR; CDR2 reads FQNEAQ (reference sequence). V was trimmed by 3 bases and J by 1 base, leaving 13 bases between them. The CDR3 covers 16 residues. The CDR3 here is CASSFFTSGSNQPQHF. The CDR3 nucleotides read TGTGCCAGCAGCTTTTTCACCTCTGGCAGCAATCAGCCCCAGCATTTT. The full variable domain, with the rest looked up from reference TRBV7-9 and TRBJ1-5, is DTGVSQNPRHKITKRGQNVTFRCDPISEHNRLYWYRQTLGQGPEFLTYFQNEAQLEKSRLLSDRFSAERPKGSFSTLEIQRTEQGDSAMYLCASSFFTSGSNQPQHFGDGTRLSIL.

V gene TRBV19 combines with J gene TRBJ2-3; TRBD1 matches at 10 bases. Per germline, CDR1 LNHDA and CDR2 SQIVND (reference sequence). CDR3 size: 15 residues. V shed 4 bases, J shed 3 bases, and the junction held 4 bases outside the gene matches. DNA for the CDR3: TGTGCCAGTAGTACTAGACAGGGGGCAACAGATACGCAGTATTTT. It codes for CASSTRQGATDTQYF.

The V and J genes are TRBV5-1 and TRBJ2-1; D remains ambiguous. The CDR3 spans 16 residues. The germline V gene encodes CDR1 SGHRS and CDR2 YFSETQ. The V end lost 0 bases, the J end lost 1 base, and 11 bases lay between the germline ends. The CDR3 protein is CASSLGYSGSYNEQFF. In DNA, the CDR3 is TGCGCCAGCAGCTTGGGGTATAGTGGGTCCTACAATGAGCAGTTCTTC.

This clone was observed a few times. The gene calls are TRBV9 and TRBJ1-4; no firm D call. V dropped 0 bases and J dropped 0 bases, with 9 bases sitting between them. From germline, CDR1 is SGDLS and CDR2 YYNGEE. The CDR3 loop spans 16 amino acids. The CDR3 here is CASSVGGTTTNEKLFF. The DNA for the CDR3 is TGTGCCAGCAGCGTAGGGGGAACTACAACTAATGAAAAACTGTTTTTT.

The genes are TRBV19 and TRBJ2-2; tentative D call: TRBD2 (5 bases). The CDR3 totals 16 residues. In germline, CDR1 is LNHDA, CDR2 SQIVND (reference sequence). Trimming left V 4 bases short and J 6 bases short, with 18 bases between. This CDR3 is CASSKAGRVGAGELFF. The CDR3 DNA follows: TGTGCCAGTAGTAAGGCGGGCCGGGTTGGGGCCGGGGAGCTGTTTTTT.

This chain links TRBV19 with TRBJ2-7; D gene unclear. Germline V gives CDR1 LNHDA, CDR2 SQIVND (reference sequence). CDR3 length equals 17 residues. Trimming removed 1 base at V and 6 bases at J, with 22 bases between. The CDR3 reads CASSIGPYRAILGEQYF. The CDR3 nucleotides are TGTGCCAGTAGTATAGGCCCTTATAGAGCAATTCTTGGCGAGCAGTACTTC.

The J gene is TRBJ2-3, the V gene TRBV7-2, with TRBD2 matching 9 bases. The CDR3 is 16 residues long. Losses at the gene ends were 7 bases for V and 4 bases for J; bases not matched to a gene: 12. CDR1 and CDR2 from the germline V gene are SGHTA and FQGNSA. The CDR3 DNA reads as TGTGCCAGCACCGGAAGTAAGGGGACTAGCCCAGATACGCAGTATTTT. This translates into CASTGSKGTSPDTQYF.

This chain uses TRBV19 with TRBJ2-7, with 7 bases that match TRBD2. The V gene's germline CDR1 is LNHDA and CDR2 SQIVND (reference sequence). There are 15 residues in the CDR3. J gave up 3 bases and V 1 base, and 6 bases lay outside the gene matches. CDR3 coding DNA: TGTGCCAGTAGTATAGGGGAGGGGAACAACTACGAGCAGTACTTC. Protein product: CASSIGEGNNYEQYF. Complete variable domain (other parts from reference TRBV19 and TRBJ2-7): DGGITQSPKYLFRKEGQNVTLSCEQNLNHDAMYWYRQDPGQGLRLIYYSQIVNDFQKGDIAEGYSVSREKKESFPLTVTSAQKNPTAFYLCASSIGEGNNYEQYFGPGTRLTVT.

The chain recombines TRBV15 with TRBJ1-1; D is ambiguous. V shed 1 base and J shed 0 bases, with 12 bases lying between them. Germline V lookup: CDR1 LNHNV, CDR2 YYDKDF (reference sequence). This CDR3 is built from 16 residues. The CDR3 DNA reads as TGTGCCACCAGCAGAGTATCAGGACCCTTGAACACTGAAGCTTTCTTT. As protein: CATSRVSGPLNTEAFF.

This chain joins TRBV28 and TRBJ1-1; D is perhaps TRBD1 (6 bases). The CDR3 extends over 15 amino acids. CDR1 and CDR2 from the germline V gene are MDHEN and SYDVKM. With 6 bases removed from V and 1 base from J, the gap between germline ends came to 15 bases. The CDR3 coding sequence is TGTGCCAGCAGACAGGGATTTTCCCAGAACACTGAAGCTTTCTTT. Translating gives CASRQGFSQNTEAFF. Complete variable domain (other parts from reference TRBV28 and TRBJ1-1): DVKVTQSSRYLVKRTGEKVFLECVQDMDHENMFWYRQDPGLGLRLIYFSYDVKMKEKGDIPEGYSVSREKKERFSLILESASTNQTSMYLCASRQGFSQNTEAFFGQGTRLTVV.

The CDR3 reads CANPSGRAKKVPYNEQFF. In DNA form, the CDR3 reads TGTGCCAACCCTAGCGGGAGGGCAAAAAAAGTCCCCTACAATGAGCAGTTCTTC. This rearrangement joins TRBV10-3 to TRBJ2-1; the match to TRBD2 covers 12 bases. CDR1 ENHRY and CDR2 SYGVKD come from the germline V gene. The CDR3 is 18 amino acids. V trimming: 10 bases; J trimming: 2 bases; junction bases outside the gene matches: 15.

The chain combines TRBV7-9 with TRBJ2-5; possibly TRBD2 for D (5 bases). The germline gives CDR1 SEHNR, CDR2 FQNEAQ (reference sequence). This CDR3 is 15 amino acids long. V was clipped by 1 base and J by 0 bases, with 9 bases between them. This CDR3 reads CASSLVPRDQETQYF. The DNA of the CDR3 is TGTGCCAGCAGCTTAGTTCCGCGGGACCAAGAGACCCAGTACTTC. Variable domain in full (rest from reference TRBV7-9 and TRBJ2-5): DTGVSQNPRHKITKRGQNVTFRCDPISEHNRLYWYRQTLGQGPEFLTYFQNEAQLEKSRLLSDRFSAERPKGSFSTLEIQRTEQGDSAMYLCASSLVPRDQETQYFGPGTRLLVL.

The rearrangement links TRBV9 to TRBJ2-7; 7 bases map to TRBD2. The CDR3 totals 17 residues. V trimming: 0 bases; J trimming: 7 bases; junction bases outside the gene matches: 16. The germline V gene has CDR1 SGDLS and CDR2 YYNGEE. CDR3 loop: CASSVAPSGAGEREQYF. In nucleotides, the CDR3 is TGTGCCAGCAGCGTAGCTCCGTCCGGGGCGGGAGAACGTGAGCAGTACTTC. The variable domain in full, with the rest retrieved from reference TRBV9 and TRBJ2-7, is DSGVTQTPKHLITATGQRVTLRCSPRSGDLSVYWYQQSLDQGLQFLIQYYNGEERAKGNILERFSAQQFPDLHSELNLSSLELGDSALYFCASSVAPSGAGEREQYFGPGTRLTVT.

This chain uses TRBV5-1 with TRBJ2-2, with D hard to call. V was shortened by 3 bases and J by 6 bases, with 3 bases between the two germline ends. Germline CDR1 reads SGHRS; CDR2 reads YFSETQ. The CDR3 is 11 amino acids. The CDR3 bases are TGCGCCAGCAGCTCCCCCGGGGAGCTGTTTTTT. Protein product: CASSSPGELFF.

The CDR3: CASSHRTGVGQETQYF. The CDR3 region has the DNA TGTGCCAGCAGCCACCGGACAGGGGTGGGCCAAGAGACCCAGTACTTC. V usage is TRBV11-1 and J usage is TRBJ2-5, with 9 positions matching TRBD1. Germline CDR1 reads SGHAT; CDR2 reads FQDESV (reference sequence). The length of the CDR3 is 16 residues. J gave up 1 base and V 5 bases, and 8 bases lay outside the gene matches.

This clone was seen just once. This CDR3 is CAIRKTGQSDTQYF. DNA of the CDR3: TGTGCCATCAGAAAGACGGGACAGAGCGATACGCAGTATTTT. The chain has TRBV10-3 and TRBJ2-3, with TRBD1 matching 7 bases. The length of the CDR3 is 14 residues. Germline values: CDR1 ENHRY, CDR2 SYGVKD. Losses at the gene ends were 6 bases for V and 6 bases for J; bases not matched to a gene: 9.